The next 9 T cell receptor beta chains were all read from a single sample in a study of T-cell memory formation after mild COVID-19. TCRdb ran MiXCR on the 5' RACE reads and lists one entry per CDR3 protein. This table has 350,000 to 500,000 distinct CDR3 sequences, less than 25% appearing once. Input material: PBMCs or a T cell subset sorted from them (not recorded which). The receptors were gathered from an adult woman who had mild COVID-19 (a few samples of this study predate the infection). Cell type and time point are not known.

This clonotype was found a few times. The chain employs TRBV7-6 and TRBJ1-5; no firm D call. Looked up from germline, CDR1 is SGHVS and CDR2 is FNYEAQ. The V end lost 2 bases, the J end lost 4 bases, and 9 bases lay between the germline ends. The CDR3 totals 14 residues. The CDR3 reads CASSLLTGNQPQHF. CDR3 in DNA: TGTGCCAGCAGCTTATTGACGGGAAATCAGCCCCAGCATTTT. The variable domain in full, with the rest retrieved from reference TRBV7-6 and TRBJ1-5, is GAGVSQSPRYKVTKRGQDVALRCDPISGHVSLYWYRQALGQGPEFLTYFNYEAQQDKSGLPNDRFSAERPEGSISTLTIQRTEQRDSAMYRCASSLLTGNQPQHFGDGTRLSIL.

This chain links TRBV18 with TRBJ2-7, with 9 bases that match TRBD1. The CDR3 is 14 amino acids. Germline V CDR1 and CDR2: KGHSH, LQKENI. Losses at the gene ends were 6 bases for V and 3 bases for J; bases not matched to a gene: 6. CDR3 sequence (DNA): TGTGCCAGCTCCGACGGGACAGGGCTCTACGAGCAGTACTTC. It translates to CASSDGTGLYEQYF. The complete variable domain, with remaining parts taken from reference TRBV18 and TRBJ2-7, reads NAGVMQNPRHLVRRRGQEARLRCSPMKGHSHVYWYRQLPEEGLKFMVYLQKENIIDESGMPKERFSAEFPKEGPSILRIQQVVRGDSAAYFCASSDGTGLYEQYFGPGTRLTVT.

The chain joins TRBV4-3 to TRBJ1-2; D unclear. With 0 bases removed from V and 2 bases from J, the gap between germline ends came to 13 bases. CDR1 is LGHNA and CDR2 is YSLEER in the germline V gene. CDR3 size: 16 residues. CDR3 in DNA: TGCGCCAGCAGCCAAGAAGGTGGAGGAAAAAACTATGGCTACACCTTC. Translated, it gives CASSQEGGGKNYGYTF.

The CDR3 is CASSQGQGTSIQYF. The CDR3 DNA reads as TGTGCCAGCAGCCAAGGACAGGGGACGAGCATTCAGTACTTC. The rearrangement uses TRBV7-9 and TRBJ2-4; 9 bases agree with TRBD1. V trimming: 5 bases; J trimming: 9 bases; junction bases outside the gene matches: 8. This CDR3 has 14 amino acids. The germline gives CDR1 SEHNR, CDR2 FQNEAQ (reference sequence).

The chain employs TRBV5-1 and TRBJ2-2; D might be TRBD1 (5 bases). Germline V gene data show CDR1 as SGHRS and CDR2 as YFSETQ. The CDR3 contains 16 residues. Trimming took off 0 bases at V and 4 bases at J, with 13 bases between the two ends. CDR3 amino acids: CASSLGPGHSTGELFF. The CDR3, as DNA: TGCGCCAGCAGCTTGGGTCCAGGGCACAGCACCGGGGAGCTGTTTTTT.

The chain combines TRBV12-3 or TRBV12-4 with TRBJ1-4; D uncertain. The ends were cut back, 6 bases at V and 4 bases at J, with 15 bases in the middle. The CDR3 consists of 15 residues. CDR3 DNA sequence: TGTGCCAGCAGAGATGGGTTTCGGGGTAATGAAAAACTGTTTTTT. Encoded protein: CASRDGFRGNEKLFF.

This clonotype came up a few times. V usage is TRBV11-2 and J usage is TRBJ2-7; 9 bases map to TRBD1. The CDR3 runs to 13 residues. Per the germline V gene, CDR1 is SGHAT and CDR2 is FQNNGV. V was pared by 4 bases and J by 5 bases, with 3 bases of the junction left unmatched. The CDR3 loop reads CASSWDRVNEQYF. CDR3 bases: TGTGCCAGCAGCTGGGACAGGGTGAACGAGCAGTACTTC. The whole variable domain, filled in from reference TRBV11-2 and TRBJ2-7, reads EAGVAQSPRYKIIEKRQSVAFWCNPISGHATLYWYQQILGQGPKLLIQFQNNGVVDDSQLPKDRFSAERLKGVDSTLKIQPAKLEDSAVYLCASSWDRVNEQYFGPGTRLTVT.

V gene TRBV5-1 combines with J gene TRBJ2-7, with TRBD1 identical over 8 bases. The CDR3 loop spans 15 amino acids. Per the germline V gene, CDR1 is SGHRS and CDR2 is YFSETQ. The V and J ends lost 0 bases and 1 base, in that order; junction bases with no gene match: 3. The CDR3 DNA reads TGCGCCAGCAGCTTGGCACAGGGGGGTTCCTACGAGCAGTACTTC. Translation: CASSLAQGGSYEQYF.

J is TRBJ2-7 and V is TRBV11-2, with D tentatively TRBD1 (6 bases). Trimming removed 6 bases at V and 1 base at J, with 22 bases between. Germline V gene lookup returns CDR1 SGHAT and CDR2 FQNNGV. The CDR3 consists of 17 residues. CDR3 nucleotides: TGTGCCAGCAGAACCCCTTACCTGGGGGCCCTTTCCTACGAGCAGTACTTC. Protein product: CASRTPYLGALSYEQYF. Variable domain in full (rest from reference TRBV11-2 and TRBJ2-7): EAGVAQSPRYKIIEKRQSVAFWCNPISGHATLYWYQQILGQGPKLLIQFQNNGVVDDSQLPKDRFSAERLKGVDSTLKIQPAKLEDSAVYLCASRTPYLGALSYEQYFGPGTRLTVT.